The 27 T cell receptor beta chains below come from one sample, sequenced in a study of blood T cell repertoires in COVID-19 (dated by TCRdb to the early 2020s). Libraries were constructed by the immunoSEQ multiplex PCR assay. Imported from immuneACCESS, the table was reduced by TCRdb to in-frame sequences with V and J called. These copies leave out some clones; in studies compared against another copy, an unresolved V gene accounts for under half, and the cause of the remainder is not known. This sample lists 300,000 to 400,000 clones; 88% were detected once. The ten most abundant clones make up roughly 6.6% of the sample. The sequencing input was peripheral blood. The origin of the receptors is a woman in her seventies with COVID-19, enrolled during active disease.

The chain employs TRBV7-9 and TRBJ2-7, with D uncertain. In germline, CDR1 is SEHNR, CDR2 FQNEAQ (reference sequence). The CDR3 covers 13 residues. Trimming shortened V by 5 bases and J by 0 bases, and 8 bases separated the two germline ends. As DNA, the CDR3 is TGTGCCAGCAGCCCTAGGAGCTCCTACGAGCAGTACTTC. Its translation: CASSPRSSYEQYF.

The chain carries TRBV4-2 and TRBJ2-1, with TRBD1 as a possible D gene (7 bases). Germline values: CDR1 LGHNA, CDR2 YNFKEQ. Trimming shortened V by 4 bases and J by 0 bases, and 34 bases separated the two germline ends. The CDR3 totals 23 residues. DNA for the CDR3: TGTGCCAGCAGCCCTACGGGACAGAGGGGGGCACCGGGGTCGATTTCCTCCTACAATGAGCAGTTCTTC. Amino acids: CASSPTGQRGAPGSISSYNEQFF.

This rearrangement joins TRBV5-1 to TRBJ1-1; D perhaps matches TRBD1 (6 bases). Germline V gives CDR1 SGHRS, CDR2 YFSETQ. This CDR3 region has 12 residues. V was shortened by 0 bases and J by 10 bases, with 10 bases between the two germline ends. CDR3 sequence reads: CASSLDQGRAFF. Written as DNA, the CDR3 is TGCGCCAGCAGCTTGGACCAGGGGAGAGCTTTCTTT.

The chain carries TRBV7-6 and TRBJ2-2; D is possibly TRBD1 (6 bases). The V and J ends lost 6 bases and 3 bases respectively, with 14 bases between them. The CDR3 is 15 residues long. Germline V lookup: CDR1 SGHVS, CDR2 FNYEAQ. The CDR3: CASSPGTYDTGELFF. CDR3 bases: TGTGCCAGCAGTCCCGGGACATATGACACCGGGGAGCTGTTTTTT. The full variable domain, completed using reference TRBV7-6 and TRBJ2-2, is GAGVSQSPRYKVTKRGQDVALRCDPISGHVSLYWYRQALGQGPEFLTYFNYEAQQDKSGLPNDRFSAERPEGSISTLTIQRTEQRDSAMYRCASSPGTYDTGELFFGEGSRLTVL.

This clone was counted ten times or more. The chain recombines TRBV6-6 with TRBJ2-7; 11 bases match TRBD2. CDR1 and CDR2 from the germline V gene are MNHNY and SVGAGI (reference sequence). The junction had 6 bases not matched to a gene; V was cut back by 7 bases and J by 4 bases. CDR3 length: 14 residues. CDR3 sequence reads: CASTPSGGTYEQYF. DNA of the CDR3: TGTGCCAGCACCCCTAGCGGGGGGACTTACGAGCAGTACTTC.

This rearrangement joins TRBV7-2 to TRBJ1-1; 11 positions match TRBD1. V shed 5 bases and J 10 bases; nucleotides not matched to a gene: 18. Germline V gene data show CDR1 as SGHTA and CDR2 as FQGNSA. This CDR3 contains 17 residues. The CDR3 DNA is TGTGCCAGCAGCCCAGCCCTCCTCCGGACAGGGGGCATGAGAGCTTTCTTT. Amino acids: CASSPALLRTGGMRAFF.

V and J are TRBV12-5 and TRBJ2-1; no reliable D call. The germline V gene has CDR1 LGHNT and CDR2 FRNRAP. V was cut by 2 bases and J by 7 bases, with 6 bases left in between. The CDR3 length is 12 residues. The DNA of the CDR3 is TGTGCTAGTGGTTTGAACGGTAATGAGCAGTTCTTC. It yields the protein CASGLNGNEQFF.

J is TRBJ2-1 and V is TRBV7-6; TRBD2 matches 10 bases. The germline V gene has CDR1 SGHVS and CDR2 FNYEAQ. Trimming removed 8 bases from V and 2 bases from J; junction bases left unmatched: 3. CDR3 size: 14 residues. The CDR3 nucleotides read TGTGCCAGCTCACTAGCGGGGCCCTACAATGAGCAGTTCTTC. Its translation is CASSLAGPYNEQFF.

The rearrangement uses TRBV19 and TRBJ1-6, with a weak D call TRBD1 (6 bases). The CDR3 contains 14 residues. Trimming shortened V by 6 bases and J by 3 bases, and 9 bases separated the two germline ends. Germline loops: CDR1 LNHDA, CDR2 SQIVND (reference sequence). The CDR3, as DNA: TGTGCCAGTAGCATGGACAGCTATAATTCACCCCTCCACTTT. Translating it yields CASSMDSYNSPLHF.

This chain connects TRBV9 to TRBJ2-3; maybe TRBD2 (7 bases). The CDR3 is made up of 15 amino acids. V was clipped by 0 bases and J by 0 bases, with 8 bases between them. Germline V CDR1 and CDR2: SGDLS, YYNGEE. This CDR3 reads CASSVEGGSTDTQYF. The CDR3 nucleotides are TGTGCCAGCAGCGTAGAGGGGGGGAGCACAGATACGCAGTATTTT.

V is TRBV4-3 and J is TRBJ2-3; TRBD2 aligns across 14 bases. V gave up 0 bases and J gave up 6 bases; unmatched junction bases: 8. This CDR3 region has 18 residues. Germline CDR1 reads LGHNA; CDR2 reads YSLEER. DNA of the CDR3: TGCGCCAGCAGCCAAGATTTCCGACTAGCGGGGGGGCGTGATACGCAGTATTTT. Translated: CASSQDFRLAGGRDTQYF.

As for this clone: Other DNA sequences in the same sample also yield this CDR3. The chain has TRBV28 and TRBJ2-3, with 11 bases lining up with TRBD1. V shed 9 bases and J 0 bases; nucleotides not matched to a gene: 2. This CDR3 is 14 amino acids long. Per germline, CDR1 MDHEN and CDR2 SYDVKM. In nucleotides, the CDR3 is TGTGCCAGTAGGACAGGGGGCAGCACAGATACGCAGTATTTT. Encoded protein: CASRTGGSTDTQYF.

The rearrangement joins TRBV6-1 to TRBJ1-4; 8 nucleotides agree with TRBD1. Trimming took 3 bases from V and 7 from J; bases not matched to a gene: 1. CDR3 length: 13 amino acids. The germline gives CDR1 MNHNS, CDR2 SASEGT. The CDR3 coding sequence is TGTGCCAGCAGTGAGGGGACAGGTGAAAAACTGTTTTTT. It specifies CASSEGTGEKLFF.

The chain combines TRBV7-9 with TRBJ2-5; TRBD2 agrees at 8 bases. Germline trimming cut 5 bases from V and 5 bases from J; bases unmatched to any gene: 16. CDR1 and CDR2 (germline): SEHNR, FQNEAQ (reference sequence). The CDR3 covers 17 residues. This CDR3 is CASSPSQRGFRRETQYF. DNA for the CDR3: TGTGCCAGCAGCCCGTCTCAGCGGGGGTTTCGACGGGAGACCCAGTACTTC.

The chain combines TRBV5-6 with TRBJ1-2, with unresolved D. V lost 0 bases to trimming and J lost 4 bases, with 7 bases between them. This CDR3 is 13 amino acids long. The germline V gene encodes CDR1 SGHDT and CDR2 YYEEEE. The CDR3 reads CASSLGQIYGYTF. The DNA of the CDR3 is TGTGCCAGCAGCTTGGGGCAGATCTATGGCTACACCTTC. Variable domain in full (rest from reference TRBV5-6 and TRBJ1-2): DAGVTQSPTHLIKTRGQQVTLRCSPKSGHDTVSWYQQALGQGPQFIFQYYEEEERQRGNFPDRFSGHQFPNYSSELNVNALLLGDSALYLCASSLGQIYGYTFGSGTRLTVV.

This chain uses TRBV28 with TRBJ1-3; D not resolved. CDR1 and CDR2 from the germline V gene are MDHEN and SYDVKM. Deletions cut 5 bases from V and 0 bases from J, with 8 bases between. This CDR3 contains 14 residues. CDR3 protein: CASSPPGSGNTIYF. The DNA for the CDR3 is TGTGCCAGCAGTCCCCCCGGCTCTGGAAACACCATATATTTT.

The chain has TRBV10-3 and TRBJ1-5; D uncertain. V lost 9 bases and J 10 bases, leaving 16 bases between the germline ends. The germline gives CDR1 ENHRY, CDR2 SYGVKD. CDR3 length: 12 amino acids. CDR3 nucleotides: TGTGCCATTGGGCTGCCGGAAGGACCCCAGCATTTT. It is translated as CAIGLPEGPQHF.

This sequence joins TRBV24-1 and TRBJ1-1, with TRBD1 identical over 7 bases. Germline loops: CDR1 KGHDR, CDR2 SFDVKD. The junction had 9 bases not matched to a gene; V was cut back by 5 bases and J by 7 bases. The CDR3 length is 14 residues. This CDR3 reads CATSGSGTENEAFF. Here the CDR3 DNA reads TGTGCCACCAGTGGTTCCGGGACAGAGAATGAAGCTTTCTTT.

CDR3 in amino acids: CASSPLPRVHEKLFF. In DNA form, the CDR3 reads TGTGCCAGCAGCCCCCTCCCCAGGGTCCATGAAAAACTGTTTTTT. The V gene is TRBV5-5, the J gene TRBJ1-4, with D possibly TRBD1 on 5 matching bases. There are 15 residues in the CDR3. V shed 4 bases and J shed 6 bases, with 16 bases lying between them. CDR1 and CDR2 (germline): SGHKS, YYEKEE (reference sequence).

This clone has only one observation. This chain connects TRBV28 to TRBJ1-1, with 8 bases fitting TRBD1. Germline CDR1 MDHEN, CDR2 SYDVKM. The CDR3 sequence is 15 residues long. V gave up 1 base and J gave up 4 bases; unmatched junction bases: 5. CDR3 sequence: CASSLSGQVGTEAFF. The CDR3 DNA reads as TGTGCCAGCAGTTTATCGGGACAGGTGGGCACTGAAGCTTTCTTT.

V is TRBV28 and J is TRBJ1-5, with 8 bases identical to TRBD1. Germline assignment: CDR1 MDHEN and CDR2 SYDVKM. The length of the CDR3 is 15 residues. V gave up 2 bases and J gave up 3 bases; unmatched junction bases: 3. The CDR3, as DNA: TGTGCCAGCAGTTTAAGACAGGGGATCAATCAGCCCCAGCATTTT. Amino acids: CASSLRQGINQPQHF.

This chain uses TRBV7-9 with TRBJ1-2, with 7 nucleotides matching TRBD1. The CDR3 loop spans 15 amino acids. Germline CDR1 and CDR2: SEHNR and FQNEAQ (reference sequence). J lost 7 bases, V lost 2 bases, and 10 bases had no gene match. This chain's CDR3 is CASSLSGQDSGGYTF. CDR3 nucleotide sequence: TGTGCCAGCAGCTTATCCGGACAGGACTCGGGTGGCTACACCTTC.

The J gene is TRBJ1-2, the V gene TRBV7-9; D is unresolved. Germline-derived CDR1 and CDR2 are SEHNR and FQNEAQ (reference sequence). The CDR3 loop spans 13 amino acids. With 2 bases removed from V and 6 bases from J, the gap between germline ends came to 10 bases. The DNA for the CDR3 is TGTGCCAGCAGCTTAAAAACCGGAGATGGCTACACCTTC. Amino acids: CASSLKTGDGYTF. Based on the CDR3 plus reference TRBV7-9 and TRBJ1-2, the full variable domain is DTGVSQNPRHKITKRGQNVTFRCDPISEHNRLYWYRQTLGQGPEFLTYFQNEAQLEKSRLLSDRFSAERPKGSFSTLEIQRTEQGDSAMYLCASSLKTGDGYTFGSGTRLTVV.

The gene calls are TRBV4-2 and TRBJ1-1; D is undetermined. The V and J ends lost 2 bases and 1 base respectively, with 8 bases between them. This CDR3 is 14 amino acids long. CDR1 and CDR2 from the germline V gene are LGHNA and YNFKEQ. In DNA, the CDR3 is TGTGCCAGCAGCCAATCAGACTGGAACACTGAAGCTTTCTTT. Translated: CASSQSDWNTEAFF.

The genes are TRBV4-2 and TRBJ2-7; D is uncertain. V was shortened by 0 bases and J by 0 bases, with 9 bases between the two germline ends. This CDR3 is built from 15 residues. CDR1 is LGHNA and CDR2 is YNFKEQ in the germline V gene. CDR3 coding DNA: TGTGCCAGCAGCCAAGACTATACAGACTCCTACGAGCAGTACTTC. Its protein product is CASSQDYTDSYEQYF.

A few counts support this clone. This chain uses TRBV4-1 with TRBJ1-3; the D gene is possibly TRBD1 (5 bases). V lost 0 bases and J lost 0, with 9 bases in between. The CDR3 runs 16 residues. CDR1 is MGHRA, CDR2 YSYEKL, per germline. The CDR3: CASSQDRQNSGNTIYF. Written as DNA, the CDR3 is TGCGCCAGCAGCCAAGATAGACAGAACTCTGGAAACACCATATATTTT.

This clone was counted ten times or more. This sequence joins TRBV10-3 and TRBJ1-2, with D maybe TRBD1 (6 bases). The CDR3 has 13 residues. V lost 3 bases and J lost 8, with 13 bases in between. Germline assignment: CDR1 ENHRY and CDR2 SYGVKD. CDR3 nucleotides: TGTGCCATCAGTGATCAGGGGTCCGGAGGCTACACCTTC. Its protein product is CAISDQGSGGYTF.